This TCR beta chain originates from a study of technical replicates of blood from a handful of donors. Produced via immunoSEQ multiplex PCR; TCRdb's table is partial and in-frame only. The sample shows more than 11,000 clones, about 85% of them seen only once. Only one count was recorded for this clone. The origin of this receptor is a human donor in good health. Input material: PBMCs.

This chain's CDR3 is CASSHGTDNTEAFF. The DNA for the CDR3 is TGTGCCAGCAGCCACGGGACAGATAACACTGAAGCTTTCTTT. The rearrangement uses TRBV7-9 and TRBJ1-1, with TRBD1 matching over 7 bases. The CDR3 is 14 residues long. The V gene's germline CDR1 is SEHNR and CDR2 FQNEAQ (reference sequence). Trimming cost V 5 bases and J 2 bases; bases outside gene matches: 5.